This record looks at one T cell receptor beta chain sequence and its context. In blood CD8+ and CD4+ T cells, TCR beta underwent sequencing. Losses at the gene ends were 5 bases for V and 4 bases for J; bases not matched to a gene: 5. Per the germline V gene, CDR1 is LGHNA and CDR2 is YSLEER. The CDR3 totals 14 residues. This sample is part of a study of CD8 T cells in Susac syndrome. RNA, at about 0.45 to 1 ug, was reverse transcribed with random hexamers. An immunoSEQ multiplex PCR amplified TCR beta CDR3 over 54 Vbeta and 13 Jbeta. TCRdb reprocessed the immunoSEQ multiplex PCR reads with MiXCR, giving one entry per CDR3 protein. The table records tens of thousands of distinct CDR3 sequences, roughly 95% of them present only once.

This clonotype originated in a human donor with multiple sclerosis. The sample was CD4+ T cells from PBMCs. V and J are TRBV4-3 and TRBJ2-3; 8 nucleotides line up with TRBD1. CDR3 DNA sequence: TGCGCCAGCAGCTGGCAGGGGGCTTCAGATACGCAGTATTTT. This sequence encodes CASSWQGASDTQYF.